This passage covers 26 T cell receptor beta chains from one sample sequenced in a study of Tregs in tolerant kidney transplant recipients. Only in-frame clones appear in the TCRdb table, and some are missing; sequencing was by immunoSEQ multiplex PCR. The sample consists of tens of thousands of clones, around 90% of them appearing once. Recipients received nonmyeloablative bone marrow transplants from related graft donors, with transient mixed chimerism. The sample here was CD8+ T cells from blood (PBMCs), taken 24 months after the transplant. These TCRs come from a human patient who received a combined kidney and bone marrow transplant. Some T cells may be supplied by the graft donor.

This clone was seen a single time. The chain recombines TRBV7-8 with TRBJ2-7; 9 positions match TRBD2. In germline, CDR1 is SGHVS, CDR2 FQNEAQ. CDR3 length: 15 amino acids. V gave up 5 bases and J gave up 1 base; unmatched junction bases: 6. In DNA form, the CDR3 reads TGTGCCAGCAGCGCGATAGCGGGAGATTCCTACGAGCAGTACTTC. This gives the protein CASSAIAGDSYEQYF.

The chain carries TRBV7-9 and TRBJ2-7, with TRBD2 as a possible D gene (5 bases). The germline V and J ends were trimmed by 2 bases and 3 bases, with 17 bases remaining between them. The CDR3 has 16 residues. Germline CDR1 and CDR2: SEHNR and FQNEAQ (reference sequence). The DNA for the CDR3 is TGTGCCAGCAGCTTAAATTTAGCCCGGGATGACTACGAGCAGTACTTC. Residues: CASSLNLARDDYEQYF.

The chain carries TRBV27 and TRBJ1-1, with no clear D. Germline lookup yields CDR1 MNHEY and CDR2 SMNVEV (reference sequence). The V gene lost 0 bases and the J gene lost 5 bases, with 16 bases spanning the gap. The CDR3 has 16 residues. The CDR3 DNA is TGTGCCAGCAGTTTATCTCCTTCGGGTTGGTGGACTGAAGCTTTCTTT. Its translation is CASSLSPSGWWTEAFF.

CDR3 sequence reads: CASSIQGSTYEQYF. In nucleotides, the CDR3 is TGTGCCAGTAGTATACAGGGTTCCACCTACGAGCAGTACTTC. The rearrangement uses TRBV19 and TRBJ2-7, with a tentative D call TRBD1 (5 bases). Germline V lookup: CDR1 LNHDA, CDR2 SQIVND (reference sequence). The CDR3 contains 14 residues. The germline V and J ends were trimmed by 2 bases and 2 bases, with 10 bases remaining between them.

A single count supports this clone. The CDR3 spells CASSLVRANEQFF. DNA for the CDR3: TGTGCCAGCAGCTTGGTCAGGGCCAATGAGCAGTTCTTC. The chain uses TRBV5-5 and TRBJ2-1; D is perhaps TRBD1 (5 bases). With 0 bases removed from V and 6 bases from J, the gap between germline ends came to 7 bases. Germline V gene data show CDR1 as SGHKS and CDR2 as YYEKEE (reference sequence). This CDR3 is built from 13 residues.

The rearrangement joins TRBV11-2 to TRBJ2-2, with 8 bases aligning to TRBD2. The trim removed 2 bases at V and 4 bases at J, leaving 3 bases unmatched. The CDR3 is made up of 15 amino acids. Germline V gives CDR1 SGHAT, CDR2 FQNNGV. CDR3 nucleotides: TGTGCCAGCAGCTTAACCGGGAGGGGCACCGGGGAGCTGTTTTTT. It codes for CASSLTGRGTGELFF. The entire variable domain, with the rest obtained from reference TRBV11-2 and TRBJ2-2, is as follows: EAGVAQSPRYKIIEKRQSVAFWCNPISGHATLYWYQQILGQGPKLLIQFQNNGVVDDSQLPKDRFSAERLKGVDSTLKIQPAKLEDSAVYLCASSLTGRGTGELFFGEGSRLTVL.

Points on this clone: The same CDR3 also results from other DNA sequences found in this sample. The CDR3 loop reads CASSLGLGRNSPLHF. The CDR3 DNA reads as TGCGCCAGCAGCCTTGGACTAGGGAGGAATTCACCCCTCCACTTT. This chain links TRBV4-3 with TRBJ1-6; D gene ambiguous. V gave up 4 bases and J gave up 7 bases, with 14 bases separating them. The germline CDR1 and CDR2 sequences are LGHNA and YSLEER. CDR3 size: 15 residues.

The rearrangement links TRBV2 to TRBJ2-2, with D maybe TRBD1 (6 bases). Looked up from germline, CDR1 is SNHLY and CDR2 is FYNNEI. The CDR3 is 15 residues long. The V end was cut by 5 bases, the J end by 6 bases, with 16 bases between. CDR3 DNA: TGTGCCAGCAGTTCGTGGGGCAGGGGTTCCGGGGAGCTGTTTTTT. Amino acid sequence: CASSSWGRGSGELFF.

This chain links TRBV13 with TRBJ2-3, with D possibly matching TRBD2 (7 bases). The CDR3 is made up of 17 amino acids. Trimming stripped 5 bases from V and 4 bases from J, with 22 bases between. Germline V gene data show CDR1 as PRHDT and CDR2 as FYEKMQ (reference sequence). As DNA, the CDR3 is TGTGCCAGCAGCCCCGATTCTTTGGGGGGGGCCGCAGATACGCAGTATTTT. Translated: CASSPDSLGGAADTQYF. The variable domain in full, with the rest retrieved from reference TRBV13 and TRBJ2-3, is AAGVIQSPRHLIKEKRETATLKCYPIPRHDTVYWYQQGPGQDPQFLISFYEKMQSDKGSIPDRFSAQQFSDYHSELNMSSLELGDSALYFCASSPDSLGGAADTQYFGPGTRLTVL.

The rearrangement joins TRBV5-1 to TRBJ2-1; 14 bases line up with TRBD2. The V gene's germline CDR1 is SGHRS and CDR2 YFSETQ. There are 16 residues in the CDR3. Unmatched junction bases numbered 8, after V lost 2 bases and J lost 10 bases. Here the CDR3 DNA reads TGCGCCAGCAGCTTACTTAGACTAGCGGGGGGGCACGAGCAGTTCTTC. Translation gives CASSLLRLAGGHEQFF. Full variable domain (rest looked up from reference TRBV5-1 and TRBJ2-1): KAGVTQTPRYLIKTRGQQVTLSCSPISGHRSVSWYQQTPGQGLQFLFEYFSETQRNKGNFPGRFSGRQFSNSRSEMNVSTLELGDSALYLCASSLLRLAGGHEQFFGPGTRLTVL.

The V call is TRBV2, the J call TRBJ2-1; a possible D gene is TRBD2 (5 bases). In germline, CDR1 is SNHLY, CDR2 FYNNEI. The CDR3 is 15 amino acids. V was trimmed by 10 bases and J by 1 base, leaving 17 bases between them. This CDR3 reads CATEGGRSSYNEQFF. The CDR3, as DNA: TGTGCCACCGAGGGCGGACGGAGTTCCTACAATGAGCAGTTCTTC.

This rearrangement joins TRBV7-9 to TRBJ2-7; weak D call: TRBD1 (6 bases). The CDR3 spans 13 residues. The V end lost 6 bases, the J end lost 5 bases, and 14 bases lay between the germline ends. The germline gives CDR1 SEHNR, CDR2 FQNEAQ (reference sequence). This chain's CDR3 is CASRQGFSDEQYF. As DNA, the CDR3 is TGTGCCAGCAGACAGGGATTTAGTGACGAGCAGTACTTC.

The CDR3 coding sequence is TGTGCCAGCAGCTTTATCCTGGGCGAGACCCAGTACTTC. This codes for CASSFILGETQYF. The J gene is TRBJ2-5, the V gene TRBV7-2; no definite D call. The CDR3 totals 13 residues. CDR1 and CDR2 (germline): SGHTA, FQGNSA. V was cut by 3 bases and J by 5 bases, with 10 bases left in between. The full variable domain, with the rest looked up from reference TRBV7-2 and TRBJ2-5, is GAGVSQSPSNKVTEKGKDVELRCDPISGHTALYWYRQSLGQGLEFLIYFQGNSAPDKSGLPSDRFSAERTGGSVSTLTIQRTQQEDSAVYLCASSFILGETQYFGPGTRLLVL.

Worth noting for this clone: At one end the junction does not follow the germline gene, possibly because of a read error. Different DNA sequences within this sample yield the same CDR3. The V gene is TRBV7-7, the J gene TRBJ2-5, with unresolved D. CDR1 and CDR2 from the germline V gene are SSHAT and FNYEAQ (reference sequence). This CDR3 region has 16 residues. This chain's CDR3 is CASSLGAIGVQETQYF. CDR3 bases: TGCGCCAGCAGCTTAGGCGCCATTGGAGTCCAAGAGACCCAGTACTTC.

The chain uses TRBV6-5 and TRBJ2-4; TRBD1 matches 7 bases. Trimming removed 4 bases from V and 7 bases from J; junction bases left unmatched: 7. From germline, CDR1 is MNHEY and CDR2 SVGAGI. This CDR3 has 14 residues. CDR3 loop: CASSFFPTGNIQYF. As DNA, the CDR3 is TGTGCCAGCAGTTTTTTCCCGACAGGGAACATTCAGTACTTC.

The chain recombines TRBV19 with TRBJ1-5; no clear D gene. The V gene's germline CDR1 is LNHDA and CDR2 SQIVND (reference sequence). This CDR3 spans 15 amino acids. The V and J ends lost 5 bases and 7 bases respectively, with 18 bases between them. The DNA for the CDR3 is TGTGCCAGTAGTCACGGGTCGGCGGGGTTCCAGCCCCAGCATTTT. Translation: CASSHGSAGFQPQHF.

The chain combines TRBV4-1 with TRBJ1-3; D gene uncertain. CDR1 and CDR2 from the germline V gene are MGHRA and YSYEKL. The V end was cut by 0 bases, the J end by 8 bases, with 5 bases between. The CDR3 consists of 12 residues. CDR3 sequence reads: CASSQDHYTIYF. CDR3 sequence (DNA): TGCGCCAGCAGCCAAGACCATTACACCATATATTTT.

Written as DNA, the CDR3 is TGCGCCAGCAGCTTTACAGGGTCTGGCACAGATACGCAGTATTTT. Protein sequence: CASSFTGSGTDTQYF. This chain uses TRBV5-1 with TRBJ2-3; TRBD1 might be the D (6 bases). Germline CDR1 reads SGHRS; CDR2 reads YFSETQ. Between the trimmed V and J ends, which lost 2 bases and 1 base, there was a span of 11 bases. The CDR3 loop spans 15 amino acids.

The count of this clone is one. The rearrangement links TRBV6-1 to TRBJ1-3, with D unresolved. Trimming removed 1 base from V and 3 bases from J, with 7 bases in between. The CDR3 runs to 14 residues. Germline CDR1 and CDR2: MNHNS and SASEGT. For the CDR3, the DNA is TGTGCCAGCAGTGAAGAGGACTTTGGAAACACCATATATTTT. It specifies CASSEEDFGNTIYF.

CDR3 sequence reads: CASSVAGTGTYEQYF. CDR3 DNA: TGTGCCAGCAGCGTCGCCGGGACAGGGACCTACGAGCAGTACTTC. V gene TRBV9 combines with J gene TRBJ2-7; 9 bases fit TRBD1. Trimming took 2 bases from V and 2 from J; bases not matched to a gene: 5. Germline V gene data show CDR1 as SGDLS and CDR2 as YYNGEE. This CDR3 has 15 residues.

This clone was seen more than once but under ten times. CDR3 residues: CASSLVLAGENEQFF. CDR3 nucleotides: TGTGCCAGCAGCTTAGTCCTAGCGGGAGAGAATGAGCAGTTCTTC. This chain uses TRBV11-2 with TRBJ2-1, with 10 bases aligning to TRBD2. From germline, CDR1 is SGHAT and CDR2 FQNNGV. The CDR3 length is 15 residues. V shed 1 base and J 7 bases; nucleotides not matched to a gene: 4.

V and J are TRBV7-9 and TRBJ2-2; D not resolved. The CDR3 runs 16 residues. CDR1 is SEHNR and CDR2 is FQNEAQ in the germline V gene (reference sequence). Trimming shortened V by 2 bases and J by 4 bases, and 14 bases separated the two germline ends. CDR3 sequence: CASSLLVRHSTGELFF. The CDR3, as DNA: TGTGCCAGCAGCTTATTGGTACGGCACAGCACCGGGGAGCTGTTTTTT.

The V gene is TRBV18, the J gene TRBJ1-4; tentative D call: TRBD1 (6 bases). Trimming shortened V by 3 bases and J by 6 bases, and 14 bases separated the two germline ends. The length of the CDR3 is 15 residues. The germline V gene has CDR1 KGHSH and CDR2 LQKENI. DNA of the CDR3: TGTGCCAGCTCACCTTGGACAGAAGGGGATGAAAAACTGTTTTTT. Its protein is CASSPWTEGDEKLFF.

The CDR3 protein is CASSLAAVTDTQYF. For the CDR3, the DNA is TGTGCCAGCAGCTTAGCTGCGGTGACAGATACGCAGTATTTT. The chain recombines TRBV7-2 with TRBJ2-3; D gene unclear. The CDR3 has 14 amino acids. Germline V gene lookup returns CDR1 SGHTA and CDR2 FQGNSA. V was clipped by 0 bases and J by 3 bases, with 7 bases between them.

The J gene is TRBJ1-1, the V gene TRBV13, with D uncertain. Germline V gene data show CDR1 as PRHDT and CDR2 as FYEKMQ (reference sequence). The CDR3 spans 18 residues. Between the trimmed V and J ends, which lost 4 bases and 0 bases, there was a span of 21 bases. The CDR3 DNA reads as TGTGCCAGCAGCTCGTGGGAGACAAGTCGACTTATGAACACTGAAGCTTTCTTT. It translates to CASSSWETSRLMNTEAFF.

The CDR3 DNA reads TGTGCCAGCAGCCTTACAGGGGTTTCACCCCTCCACTTT. As protein: CASSLTGVSPLHF. The chain employs TRBV5-6 and TRBJ1-6; 7 nucleotides align to TRBD1. V trimming: 4 bases; J trimming: 9 bases; junction bases outside the gene matches: 4. The CDR3 extends over 13 amino acids. Germline V lookup: CDR1 SGHDT, CDR2 YYEEEE.